This TCR beta chain was captured in a study of T cell responses to AZD1222 COVID-19 vaccine. The study's findings and limits: Spike-specific TCR repertoires showed rising breadth and depth after two AZD1222 doses. Nearly half of the spike-specific TCRs reportedly recognize variant regions that carry no mutations.

This clone is a singleton in its sample. The antigen remains unidentified. The method was immunoSEQ multiplex PCR; TCRdb's version includes in-frame clones alone and lacks a portion of them. The data show 100,000 to 150,000 clones, approximately 86% seen once. This receptor was identified in an adult in good health. This material consisted of peripheral blood, taken on day 0 of AZD1222 vaccination.

In DNA, the CDR3 is TGTGCCAGCAGCCCAGGAGGGTTAGCGGGGGGGCTGGAGACCCAGTACTTC. Translation: CASSPGGLAGGLETQYF. V gene TRBV7-9 combines with J gene TRBJ2-5; 11 nucleotides align to TRBD2. After removal of 5 bases from V and 5 bases from J, the junction contained 13 bases not matched to a gene. This CDR3 region has 17 residues. The germline V gene has CDR1 SEHNR and CDR2 FQNEAQ (reference sequence). The full variable domain, with the rest looked up from reference TRBV7-9 and TRBJ2-5, is DTGVSQNPRHKITKRGQNVTFRCDPISEHNRLYWYRQTLGQGPEFLTYFQNEAQLEKSRLLSDRFSAERPKGSFSTLEIQRTEQGDSAMYLCASSPGGLAGGLETQYFGPGTRLLVL.